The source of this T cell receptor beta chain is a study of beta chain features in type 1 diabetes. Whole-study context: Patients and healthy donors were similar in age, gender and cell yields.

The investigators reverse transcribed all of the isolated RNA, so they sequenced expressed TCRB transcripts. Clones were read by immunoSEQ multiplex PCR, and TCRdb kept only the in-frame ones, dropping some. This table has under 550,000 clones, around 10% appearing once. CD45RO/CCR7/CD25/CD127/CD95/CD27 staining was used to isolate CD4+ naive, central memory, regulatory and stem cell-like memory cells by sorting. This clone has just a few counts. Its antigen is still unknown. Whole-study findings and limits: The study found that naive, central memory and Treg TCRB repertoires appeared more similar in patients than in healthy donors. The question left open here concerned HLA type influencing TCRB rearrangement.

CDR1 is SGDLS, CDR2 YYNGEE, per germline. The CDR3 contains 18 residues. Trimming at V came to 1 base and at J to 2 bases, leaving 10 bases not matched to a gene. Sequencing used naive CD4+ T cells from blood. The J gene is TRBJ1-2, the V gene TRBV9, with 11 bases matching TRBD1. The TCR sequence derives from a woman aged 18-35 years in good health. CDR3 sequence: CASSVPASGTGGNYGYTF. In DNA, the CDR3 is TGTGCCAGCAGCGTACCGGCGAGCGGGACAGGGGGAAACTATGGCTACACCTTC.